The clone carrying this T cell receptor beta chain has just a few counts. The antigen is unknown. Tumor samples were obtained before definitive surgery or chemotherapy. Assay used: immunoSEQ multiplex PCR; TCRdb lists only in-frame clones, some missing. The table has about 2,100 clones, around 77% seen once. The data belong to a study of high-grade serous ovarian cancer treatment subgroups. Study-wide background: Samples averaged roughly 15,000 reads and around 7,000 unique TCR beta rearrangements.

Study findings and constraints: Different patients shared almost no repertoire; same-patient tumors shared roughly 0.095 to 0.85. The analyses considered CDR3 and ignored CDR1 and CDR2. Higher neoantigen levels went with greater TCR clonal relatedness.

Sequenced input: tumor tissue. This sequence originates from a human donor with high-grade serous ovarian cancer.

The DNA of the CDR3 is TGTGCCAGCAGTGAATTCCGACAGGGGAACACTGAAGCTTTCTTT. It yields the protein CASSEFRQGNTEAFF. The V and J genes are TRBV2 and TRBJ1-1; 7 bases agree with TRBD1. The junction had 4 bases not matched to a gene; V was cut back by 2 bases and J by 1 base. Germline V gene data show CDR1 as SNHLY and CDR2 as FYNNEI. The CDR3 is 15 amino acids.